One sample yielded the 22 T cell receptor beta chains listed below, sequenced in a study of neurological immune-mediated disorders. TCRdb passed the 5' RACE reads through MiXCR, listing each CDR3 protein once. The sample lists tens of thousands of distinct CDR3 sequences, around 4% occurring once. Sample: PBMCs. The receptors were gathered from a man aged 50-60 years with multiple sclerosis.

This clonotype was found many times. This chain connects TRBV12-3 or TRBV12-4 to TRBJ1-2, with unresolved D. The CDR3 contains 13 residues. V lost 3 bases, J lost 7 bases, and 12 bases lay in between. CDR3 DNA sequence: TGTGCCAGCAGTTTTGGCATTCCGTCTGGCTACACCTTC. Residues: CASSFGIPSGYTF.

The table lists this clonotype with a few counts. The chain links TRBV6-1 to TRBJ1-2; possible D gene TRBD1, 5 bases. Germline loops: CDR1 MNHNS, CDR2 SASEGT. The germline V and J ends were trimmed by 1 base and 4 bases, with 13 bases remaining between them. This CDR3 has 15 residues. The CDR3 sequence: CASSEGGSRIYGYTF. As DNA, the CDR3 is TGTGCCAGCAGTGAAGGGGGCAGCAGGATCTATGGCTACACCTTC.

This clonotype was detected ten times or more. V is TRBV27 and J is TRBJ2-5; 8 bases are a match to TRBD1. This CDR3 is built from 17 residues. The V gene's germline CDR1 is MNHEY and CDR2 SMNVEV (reference sequence). The V segment lost 2 bases and the J segment 5 bases; nucleotides outside the gene matches: 13. The CDR3, as DNA: TGTGCCAGCAGTTTAAAAGGGGGCAGGGGGCGCCGGGAGACCCAGTACTTC. Amino acid sequence: CASSLKGGRGRRETQYF.

V usage is TRBV29-1 and J usage is TRBJ2-1, with D possibly being TRBD1 or TRBD2 (6 bases each). The CDR3 is 13 residues long. Germline CDR1 reads SQVTM; CDR2 reads ANQGSEA. The germline V and J ends were trimmed by 4 bases and 3 bases, with 10 bases remaining between them. DNA of the CDR3: TGCAGCGTTGGAGGGGGGCGCTACAATGAGCAGTTCTTC. Translation: CSVGGGRYNEQFF.

This clonotype was detected ten times or more. This chain joins TRBV28 and TRBJ1-6; the match to TRBD1 covers 8 bases. CDR1 MDHEN and CDR2 SYDVKM come from the germline V gene. The CDR3 loop spans 16 amino acids. Trimming at V came to 5 bases and at J to 0 bases, leaving 3 bases not matched to a gene. The CDR3 nucleotides read TGTGCCAGCAGTCTTGACAGGGGCTCCTATAATTCACCCCTCCACTTT. Translating gives CASSLDRGSYNSPLHF.

This clonotype was seen many times. The rearrangement uses TRBV4-1 and TRBJ2-7; D gene uncertain. Germline V gene data show CDR1 as MGHRA and CDR2 as YSYEKL. Trimming removed 0 bases from V and 10 bases from J, with 13 bases in between. The CDR3 runs 13 residues. The CDR3 reads CASSQDPNSGQYV. In DNA form, the CDR3 reads TGCGCCAGCAGCCAAGATCCGAACTCGGGCCAGTACGTC.

This clonotype was seen many times. The rearrangement links TRBV5-1 to TRBJ1-6; a possible D gene is TRBD1 (5 bases). Trimming removed 4 bases at V and 5 bases at J, with 13 bases between. The CDR3 runs to 15 residues. Per the germline V gene, CDR1 is SGHRS and CDR2 is YFSETQ. DNA for the CDR3: TGCGCCAGCAGCGTGGTGGGGGGGGATAATTCACCCCTCCACTTT. It yields the protein CASSVVGGDNSPLHF. Combining the CDR3 with reference TRBV5-1 and TRBJ1-6 gives the whole variable domain KAGVTQTPRYLIKTRGQQVTLSCSPISGHRSVSWYQQTPGQGLQFLFEYFSETQRNKGNFPGRFSGRQFSNSRSEMNVSTLELGDSALYLCASSVVGGDNSPLHFGNGTRLTVT.

This clonotype was seen repeatedly, ten times or more. V is TRBV3-1 and J is TRBJ1-1; TRBD1 might be the D (5 bases). CDR1 and CDR2 (germline): LGHDT, YNNKEL (reference sequence). This CDR3 comprises 16 residues. V lost 1 base, J lost 1 base, and 13 bases lay in between. The CDR3, as DNA: TGTGCCAGCAGCCAAGGTAGCGGGACGAGGAACACTGAAGCTTTCTTT. Protein: CASSQGSGTRNTEAFF.

This clonotype came up many times. This sequence joins TRBV28 and TRBJ1-2; possibly TRBD1 for D (5 bases). V was shortened by 8 bases and J by 4 bases, with 17 bases between the two germline ends. CDR1 is MDHEN, CDR2 SYDVKM, per germline. The CDR3 covers 14 residues. The CDR3 loop is CASGLPGQTYGYTF. CDR3 in DNA: TGTGCCAGCGGCCTGCCTGGACAAACCTATGGCTACACCTTC.

This clonotype was seen a few times. The chain combines TRBV7-3 with TRBJ2-2; D is possibly TRBD1 or TRBD2 (6 bases each). CDR3 length: 14 amino acids. V gave up 7 bases and J gave up 4 bases, with 13 bases separating them. Per germline, CDR1 SGHTA and CDR2 FQGTGA. The CDR3 nucleotides are TGTGCCAGCAAGGTTAAGGGGGGCACCGGGGAGCTGTTTTTT. Its protein product is CASKVKGGTGELFF.

The chain is built from TRBV20-1 and TRBJ2-2; D gene ambiguous. This CDR3 has 13 residues. The germline gives CDR1 DFQATT, CDR2 SNEGSKA (reference sequence). Trimming cost V 0 bases and J 2 bases, with 4 bases left between them. DNA of the CDR3: TGCAGTGCTAGAGATCAAAACACCGGGGAGCTGTTTTTT. Its translation is CSARDQNTGELFF.

This clonotype has a count of ten or more. The rearrangement uses TRBV12-3 or TRBV12-4 and TRBJ2-1, with TRBD2 identical over 11 bases. The CDR3 loop spans 16 amino acids. The trim removed 3 bases at V and 6 bases at J, leaving 7 bases unmatched. The CDR3 nucleotides read TGTGCCAGCAGTTTCTTACTAGCGGGGGTGCTCAATGAGCAGTTCTTC. The encoded protein is CASSFLLAGVLNEQFF.

This clonotype was recorded a few times. One junction end disagrees with the germline gene, perhaps due to a read error. CDR3 loop: CSARDRERSQPQNF. As DNA, the CDR3 is TGCAGTGCTAGGGACAGGGAAAGGAGTCAGCCCCAGAATTTT. This chain connects TRBV20-1 to TRBJ1-5, with TRBD1 matching over 8 bases. The CDR3 runs to 14 residues. Germline-derived CDR1 and CDR2 are DFQATT and SNEGSKA (reference sequence).

In this sample, this clonotype turned up many times. One end of the junction does not line up with germline, which may come from a read error. For the CDR3, the DNA is TGCGCCAGCAGCTTCGACGGGGGCGCGGGTTTAGCCCTCAACTTT. This encodes CASSFDGGAGLALNF. The J gene is TRBJ1-6, the V gene TRBV5-1; perhaps TRBD1 as D (6 bases). The CDR3 consists of 15 residues. In germline, CDR1 is SGHRS, CDR2 YFSETQ.

This clonotype was detected only a few times. The chain carries TRBV6-5 and TRBJ1-1; D is uncertain. The CDR3 length is 13 residues. The germline V gene has CDR1 MNHEY and CDR2 SVGAGI. Trimming removed 2 bases at V and 5 bases at J, with 9 bases between. The CDR3 region is CASSYEGWTEAFF. The CDR3 coding sequence is TGTGCCAGCAGTTACGAGGGCTGGACTGAAGCTTTCTTT.

This clonotype was picked up many times. The genes are TRBV5-1 and TRBJ2-5; no clear D gene. The CDR3 totals 13 residues. CDR1 and CDR2 from the germline V gene are SGHRS and YFSETQ. The V and J ends lost 0 bases and 5 bases respectively, with 8 bases between them. The CDR3 coding sequence is TGCGCCAGCAGCTTGGCGCACGTGGAGACCCAGTACTTC. This gives the protein CASSLAHVETQYF. The full variable domain, rest sourced from reference TRBV5-1 and TRBJ2-5, is KAGVTQTPRYLIKTRGQQVTLSCSPISGHRSVSWYQQTPGQGLQFLFEYFSETQRNKGNFPGRFSGRQFSNSRSEMNVSTLELGDSALYLCASSLAHVETQYFGPGTRLLVL.

The sample holds many counts of this clonotype. This rearrangement joins TRBV5-1 to TRBJ1-1; the D gene is possibly TRBD1 (5 bases). Germline V gene lookup returns CDR1 SGHRS and CDR2 YFSETQ. V lost 2 bases to trimming and J lost 1 base, with 18 bases between them. The CDR3 runs 17 residues. The CDR3 region is CASSFGGLYSSNTEAFF. CDR3 nucleotide sequence: TGCGCCAGCAGCTTTGGGGGTTTGTACAGTTCGAACACTGAAGCTTTCTTT.

This clonotype was counted many times. The chain couples TRBV5-8 to TRBJ2-1; D possibly uses TRBD1 or TRBD2 (5 bases each). The CDR3 contains 14 residues. Trimming removed 3 bases at V and 6 bases at J, with 13 bases between. Per germline, CDR1 SGHTS and CDR2 YDEGEE. Here the CDR3 DNA reads TGTGCCAGCAGCTCCGGGACCGACTCCAATGAGCAGTTCTTC. It yields the protein CASSSGTDSNEQFF.

There are many counts of this clonotype. The genes are TRBV6-6 and TRBJ2-3; D remains ambiguous. This CDR3 comprises 14 residues. Trimming cost V 5 bases and J 6 bases, with 15 bases left between them. From germline, CDR1 is MNHNY and CDR2 SVGAGI (reference sequence). The CDR3 region is CASSAPSEGDTQYF. The CDR3 region has the DNA TGTGCCAGCAGTGCACCCTCCGAAGGGGATACGCAGTATTTT.

This clonotype was observed at least ten times. V and J are TRBV18 and TRBJ1-1; maybe TRBD1 (6 bases). The CDR3 consists of 13 residues. CDR1 and CDR2 (germline): KGHSH, LQKENI. Between the trimmed V and J ends, which lost 5 bases and 1 base, there was a span of 8 bases. CDR3 in DNA: TGTGCCAGCTCAACGGGACAGAACACTGAAGCTTTCTTT. Its protein product is CASSTGQNTEAFF.

This clonotype was recorded many times. V gene TRBV7-8 combines with J gene TRBJ2-4, with unresolved D. The germline V gene encodes CDR1 SGHVS and CDR2 FQNEAQ. CDR3 length: 17 amino acids. V shed 5 bases and J shed 0 bases, with 17 bases lying between them. The CDR3 region has the DNA TGTGCCAGCAGCCCGGACCTGTCGTTCCTAGCCAAAAACATTCAGTACTTC. This sequence encodes CASSPDLSFLAKNIQYF.

In this sample, this clonotype turned up many times. This chain joins TRBV5-1 and TRBJ1-1; tentative D call: TRBD1 (6 bases). Germline values: CDR1 SGHRS, CDR2 YFSETQ. This CDR3 comprises 14 residues. Trimming took off 6 bases at V and 1 base at J, with 13 bases between the two ends. The CDR3 DNA sequence: TGCGCCAGCACCTGGGGGCAGGGGAACACTGAAGCTTTCTTT. It translates to CASTWGQGNTEAFF.